This T cell receptor (beta chain) was sequenced for a study of response to subunit inactivated influenza vaccine. CDR1 is MNHEY and CDR2 is SVGEGT in the germline V gene. V gave up 2 bases and J gave up 5 bases, with 12 bases separating them. The CDR3 is 14 residues long. About this clonotype itself: Its cognate antigen is unknown.

Each CDR3 protein is one row after TCRdb ran MiXCR on the RT-PCR reads. The sample has about 580,000 distinct CDR3 sequences, 14% seen once. Study-wide points: A suggestion made by the authors is that each seasonal influenza vaccination recruits few new T cells.

Sequenced here: PBMCs from blood, sampled about 12 days after vaccination. The sequence was collected from a man between 45 and 60 years old who received an inactivated influenza vaccine. The chain combines TRBV6-2 or TRBV6-3 with TRBJ2-5; D gene uncertain. In DNA, the CDR3 is TGTGCCAGCAGTTACGGCCTCAGAATGGAGACCCAGTACTTC. Encoded protein: CASSYGLRMETQYF.